What follows are 12 T cell receptor beta chains derived from one specimen sequenced in a study of CD8 T cells in Susac syndrome. Staining for CD27 and CD45RA set out the memory subsets used for TEMRA sorting. RNA amounts of about 0.5 to 1 ug underwent reverse transcription with random hexamers. In TCRdb, the immunoSEQ multiplex PCR reads were re-called with MiXCR into one record per CDR3 protein. The sample includes about 2,600 distinct CDR3 sequences, nearly 75% of them seen just once. Sequenced sample: CD8+ TEMRA cells from PBMCs. The subset: FACS-sorted terminally differentiated effector memory CD8+ T cells re-expressing CD45RA (CD8+ TEMRA). These receptor sequences come from a human donor with Susac syndrome.

This clonotype has just a few counts. One end of the junction does not line up with germline, which may come from a read error. V and J are TRBV6-4 and TRBJ2-2; D might be TRBD1 (6 bases). CDR3 length: 13 residues. Germline V gives CDR1 MRHNA, CDR2 SNTAGT. CDR3 in amino acids: CASSDSGAGELSF. The CDR3 coding sequence is TGTGCCAGCAGTGACTCGGGGGCCGGGGAGCTGTCTTTT.

The J gene is TRBJ1-5, the V gene TRBV5-8, with a tentative D call TRBD1 (6 bases). The germline V gene has CDR1 SGHTS and CDR2 YDEGEE. This CDR3 is 15 amino acids long. The V end lost 4 bases, the J end lost 5 bases, and 16 bases lay between the germline ends. In nucleotides, the CDR3 is TGTGCCAGCAGCCCCGGGACATGGTTTTATCAGCCCCAGCATTTT. It is translated as CASSPGTWFYQPQHF. The variable domain in full, completed from reference TRBV5-8 and TRBJ1-5, reads EAGVTQSPTHLIKTRGQQATLRCSPISGHTSVYWYQQALGLGLQFLLWYDEGEERNRGNFPPRFSGRQFPNYSSELNVNALELEDSALYLCASSPGTWFYQPQHFGDGTRLSIL.

The chain is built from TRBV27 and TRBJ2-3; D not certain. V lost 0 bases and J 5 bases, leaving 12 bases between the germline ends. The CDR3 consists of 15 residues. Germline CDR1 reads MNHEY; CDR2 reads SMNVEV (reference sequence). Written as DNA, the CDR3 is TGTGCCAGCAGTTTATCCGCGGTCCCGGGAGATACGCAGTATTTT. Protein: CASSLSAVPGDTQYF.

The genes are TRBV28 and TRBJ2-1, with D unclear. Germline V CDR1 and CDR2: MDHEN, SYDVKM. V was pared by 2 bases and J by 1 base, with 15 bases between. There are 17 residues in the CDR3. CDR3 coding DNA: TGTGCCAGCAGTTTACCCCAGACCGGCTGGTCCTACAATGAGCAGTTCTTC. It specifies CASSLPQTGWSYNEQFF.

This clonotype qualifies as large. The chain carries TRBV7-9 and TRBJ1-5; 7 positions agree with TRBD1. This CDR3 region has 14 residues. Losses at the gene ends were 4 bases for V and 4 bases for J; bases not matched to a gene: 4. Per germline, CDR1 SEHNR and CDR2 FQNEAQ (reference sequence). CDR3 amino acids: CASSSGQINQPQHF. The CDR3 nucleotides are TGTGCCAGCAGCTCGGGACAGATTAATCAGCCCCAGCATTTT.

The gene calls are TRBV28 and TRBJ2-7; D call uncertain. The V end lost 6 bases, the J end lost 0 bases, and 6 bases lay between the germline ends. Germline CDR1 MDHEN, CDR2 SYDVKM. The CDR3 consists of 12 residues. CDR3 sequence: CASSPSSYEQYF. The CDR3 nucleotides read TGTGCCAGCAGCCCTAGCTCCTACGAGCAGTACTTC.

The gene calls are TRBV5-1 and TRBJ2-7; no definite D call. The V end lost 0 bases, the J end lost 1 base, and 8 bases lay between the germline ends. There are 14 residues in the CDR3. CDR1 SGHRS and CDR2 YFSETQ come from the germline V gene. The CDR3 region has the DNA TGCGCCAGCAGCTTGGGTTGGGGTTCCTACGAGCAGTACTTC. This sequence encodes CASSLGWGSYEQYF.

This chain uses TRBV20-1 with TRBJ2-5; D may be TRBD2 (5 bases). The CDR3 totals 13 residues. Trimming shortened V by 6 bases and J by 0 bases, and 11 bases separated the two germline ends. Germline V lookup: CDR1 DFQATT, CDR2 SNEGSKA (reference sequence). CDR3 residues: CSAKSGYQETQYF. CDR3 DNA sequence: TGCAGTGCAAAAAGCGGCTACCAAGAGACCCAGTACTTC.

This clonotype has only a few counts. The chain joins TRBV7-3 to TRBJ2-2; D perhaps matches TRBD2 (6 bases). CDR1 is SGHTA and CDR2 is FQGTGA in the germline V gene. This CDR3 spans 13 amino acids. Trimming stripped 3 bases from V and 4 bases from J, with 6 bases between. The CDR3 spells CASSLGGTGELFF. CDR3 DNA: TGTGCCAGCAGCTTGGGGGGCACCGGGGAGCTGTTTTTT.

The gene calls are TRBV15 and TRBJ2-3; no firm D call. The germline V and J ends were trimmed by 3 bases and 4 bases, with 14 bases remaining between them. The CDR3 contains 15 residues. In germline, CDR1 is LNHNV, CDR2 YYDKDF (reference sequence). CDR3 protein: CATSRPSDAADTQYF. In DNA form, the CDR3 reads TGTGCCACCAGCAGGCCCAGCGATGCAGCAGATACGCAGTATTTT.

This clonotype appeared a single time. The chain has TRBV27 and TRBJ2-7, with D possibly TRBD2 on 5 matching bases. V gave up 2 bases and J gave up 0 bases, with 11 bases separating them. The CDR3 spans 15 residues. Germline loops: CDR1 MNHEY, CDR2 SMNVEV (reference sequence). The CDR3 coding sequence is TGTGCCAGCAGTTTAGAGGGCAGCAGCTCCTACGAGCAGTACTTC. It specifies CASSLEGSSSYEQYF.

A remark on this clonotype: A junction boundary mismatches the germline segment, possibly from a read error. The chain has TRBV3-1 and TRBJ2-1; D possibly corresponds to TRBD1 (6 bases). Germline loops: CDR1 LGHDT, CDR2 YNNKEL (reference sequence). CDR3 length equals 17 residues. CDR3 DNA: TGTGACAGCAGCCAATTCAGGGGAAGTTGGGGGTACAATGAGCAGTTCTTC. As protein: CDSSQFRGSWGYNEQFF.